The rows below give T cell receptor beta chains drawn from one sample of a study of response to subunit inactivated influenza vaccine. TCRdb redid the calling of the RT-PCR reads with MiXCR, one entry per CDR3 protein. Among roughly 760,000 distinct CDR3 sequences listed, 20% to 25% were seen once. The specimen was PBMCs from blood, collected 5 days after vaccination. The origin of the receptors is a man aged 50-59 years who received an inactivated influenza vaccine. CDR3s include the opening cysteine and the closing phenylalanine or tryptophan. The D gene is left open where the match is weak. A row's size may be missing; if present it is once, few, many or a size class.

abundance	v_gene	d_gene	j_gene	CDR3aa	CDR3nt
.	TRBV6-1	TRBD1	TRBJ2-7	CASSTTGEYEQYF	TGTGCCTCCTCCACCACAGGGGAGTACGAGCAGTACTTC
many	TRBV7-2	.	TRBJ2-6	CASSSGTSANVLTF	TGTGCCAGCAGCTCCGGGACGTCGGCCAACGTCCTGACTTTC
many	TRBV7-3	.	TRBJ1-1	CASSLDMVSEAFF	TGTGCCAGCAGCTTAGATATGGTGTCGGAAGCTTTCTTT
few	TRBV9	.	TRBJ1-6	CASSATGSSYNSPLHF	TGTGCCAGCAGCGCCACAGGGAGCTCCTATAATTCACCCCTCCACTTT
.	TRBV10-3	.	TRBJ2-3	CAISEWETDTQYF	TGTGCCATCAGTGAATGGGAAACAGATACGCAGTATTTT
.	TRBV7-2	TRBD1	TRBJ2-2	CASSRQGAYTGELFF	TGTGCCAGCAGTAGACAGGGGGCCTACACCGGGGAGCTGTTTTTT
many	TRBV10-3	.	TRBJ2-2	CAISEGGGILGTGELFF	TGTGCCATCAGTGAAGGGGGAGGGATACTCGGCACCGGGGAGCTGTTTTTT
few	TRBV7-2	TRBD2	TRBJ2-2	CASSFVAGGRTGELFF	TGTGCCAGCAGCTTTGTAGCGGGAGGACGAACCGGGGAGCTGTTTTTT
.	TRBV11-2	.	TRBJ2-4	CASSLVEQGRGAKNIQYF	TGTGCCAGCAGCTTAGTCGAACAGGGAAGGGGGGCCAAAAACATTCAGTACTTC
many	TRBV10-3	TRBD1	TRBJ1-2	CAISEQGVNYGYTF	TGTGCCATCAGTGAACAGGGGGTCAACTATGGCTACACCTTC
.	TRBV6-1	.	TRBJ1-6	CASRTAGNNSPLHF	TGTGCCAGCAGGACCGCGGGGAATAATTCACCCCTCCACTTT
few	TRBV11-2	TRBD2	TRBJ2-3	CASTRGLAGGLSTDTQYF	TGTGCCAGCACCAGGGGACTAGCGGGGGGGCTAAGCACAGATACGCAGTATTTT
.	TRBV5-6	.	TRBJ2-2	CAGSLQSTGELFF	TGTGCCGGCAGCTTGCAGTCCACCGGGGAGCTGTTTTTT
.	TRBV20-1	.	TRBJ1-1	CSASAEAFF	TGCAGTGCTTCCGCTGAAGCTTTCTTT
.	TRBV4-2	TRBD1	TRBJ2-2	CASSQDRVNTGELFF	TGTGCCAGCAGCCAGGACAGGGTGAACACCGGGGAGCTGTTTTTT
.	TRBV2	.	TRBJ2-5	CASSGLARTETQYF	TGTGCCAGCAGTGGTTTAGCGCGAACAGAGACCCAGTACTTC
many	TRBV7-2	.	TRBJ1-2	CASSLDRANYGYTF	TGTGCCAGCAGCTTAGACAGGGCTAACTATGGCTACACCTTC
.	TRBV28	TRBD1	TRBJ2-7	CASLLQGAYEQYF	TGTGCCAGCCTTTTGCAGGGGGCATACGAGCAGTACTTC
.	TRBV7-9	.	TRBJ2-2	CASSLAGRELFF	TGTGCCAGCAGCTTAGCAGGGAGGGAGCTGTTTTTT
.	TRBV4-1	.	TRBJ2-1	CASSQDQTSYNEQFF	TGCGCCAGCAGCCAAGATCAGACCAGCTACAATGAGCAGTTCTTC
.	TRBV3-1	TRBD2	TRBJ2-3	CASSHGLALSTDTQYF	TGTGCCAGCAGCCACGGACTAGCGCTAAGCACAGATACGCAGTATTTT
few	TRBV18	.	TRBJ1-2	CASSPEGLNYGYTF	TGTGCCAGCTCACCTGAGGGCCTCAACTATGGCTACACCTTC
.	TRBV24-1	.	TRBJ2-1	CATSDFANYNEQFF	TGTGCCACCAGTGATTTTGCTAACTACAATGAGCAGTTCTTC
.	TRBV6-5	.	TRBJ2-5	CASKNTGTQYF	TGTGCCAGCAAGAACACGGGGACCCAGTACTTC
few	TRBV9	TRBD2	TRBJ2-3	CASSATLAGAADTQYF	TGTGCCAGCAGCGCAACACTAGCGGGGGCCGCAGATACGCAGTATTTT
.	TRBV20-1	.	TRBJ2-1	CSAPGQTGWGEQFF	TGCAGTGCACCCGGACAAACGGGTTGGGGTGAGCAGTTCTTC
few	TRBV10-3	TRBD1	TRBJ1-5	CAISPGQGNNQPQHF	TGTGCCATCAGCCCCGGACAGGGGAACAATCAGCCCCAGCATTTT
few	TRBV12-3/TRBV12-4	.	TRBJ2-1	CASRMTRTKLHNEQFF	TGTGCCAGCAGGATGACTCGGACCAAGCTCCACAATGAGCAGTTCTTC
many	TRBV20-1	.	TRBJ2-2	CSARDPANTGELFF	TGCAGTGCTAGGGACCCCGCGAACACCGGGGAGCTGTTTTTT
few	TRBV7-2	TRBD2	TRBJ2-5	CASSLGSGGTQETQYF	TGTGCCAGCAGCCTGGGGAGCGGGGGGACTCAAGAGACCCAGTACTTC
.	TRBV27	.	TRBJ2-7	CASSPQMGTATYEQYF	TGTGCCAGCAGTCCACAAATGGGCACCGCCACCTACGAGCAGTACTTC